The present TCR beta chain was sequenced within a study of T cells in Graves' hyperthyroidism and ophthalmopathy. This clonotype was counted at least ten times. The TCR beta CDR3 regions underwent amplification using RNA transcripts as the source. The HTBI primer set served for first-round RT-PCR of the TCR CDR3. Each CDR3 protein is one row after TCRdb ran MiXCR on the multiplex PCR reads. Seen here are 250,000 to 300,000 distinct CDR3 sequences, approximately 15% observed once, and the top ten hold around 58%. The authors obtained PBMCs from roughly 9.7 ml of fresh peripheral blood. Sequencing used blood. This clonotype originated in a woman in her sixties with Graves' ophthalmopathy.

The CDR3 DNA reads as TGTGCCAGCTCACTCGACATGGGAGGGTCCGAAGCTTTCTTT. Its protein product is CASSLDMGGSEAFF. The V call is TRBV18, the J call TRBJ1-1, with no clear D. The germline CDR1 and CDR2 sequences are KGHSH and LQKENI. This CDR3 has 14 amino acids. V was pared by 4 bases and J by 8 bases, with 17 bases between.